A single sample is the source of the 3 T cell receptor beta chains below, sequenced in a study of cytomegalovirus exposure and HLA in healthy donors. The study ran its PCR with 60 Vbeta and 13 Jbeta primers. Libraries were prepared by immunoSEQ multiplex PCR; TCRdb keeps only in-frame clonotypes and omits some of them. This sample carries around 180,000 clones, about 85% of them seen once, and the ten largest clones take roughly 1.4%. Sequencing was carried out using PBMCs. These receptors came from a woman in her fifties or sixties in good health and CMV-seronegative.

This clone was counted between two and nine times. CDR3 coding DNA: TGCGCCAGCAGCTTGGAGGATGTAGCGGGGGTAAACAATGAGCAGTTCTTC. Translation: CASSLEDVAGVNNEQFF. The chain combines TRBV5-1 with TRBJ2-1, with 9 bases identical to TRBD2. J lost 5 bases, V lost 0 bases, and 9 bases had no gene match. Germline V CDR1 and CDR2: SGHRS, YFSETQ. The CDR3 loop spans 17 amino acids.

The chain is built from TRBV7-8 and TRBJ1-5; the D gene is possibly TRBD1 (6 bases). Germline V lookup: CDR1 SGHVS, CDR2 FQNEAQ. The CDR3 runs to 15 residues. The V gene lost 3 bases and the J gene lost 7 bases, with 16 bases spanning the gap. DNA of the CDR3: TGTGCCAGCAGCTTTAGGACAGAAAGAGGACAGCCCCAGCATTTT. This sequence encodes CASSFRTERGQPQHF.

This clone was detected a few times. CDR3 nucleotides: TGTGCCAGCAGTGAACTCTTCTACAATGAGCAGTTCTTC. It specifies CASSELFYNEQFF. The gene calls are TRBV2 and TRBJ2-1, with no clear D. The germline V gene encodes CDR1 SNHLY and CDR2 FYNNEI. Deletions cut 2 bases from V and 3 bases from J, with 5 bases between. CDR3 size: 13 residues.